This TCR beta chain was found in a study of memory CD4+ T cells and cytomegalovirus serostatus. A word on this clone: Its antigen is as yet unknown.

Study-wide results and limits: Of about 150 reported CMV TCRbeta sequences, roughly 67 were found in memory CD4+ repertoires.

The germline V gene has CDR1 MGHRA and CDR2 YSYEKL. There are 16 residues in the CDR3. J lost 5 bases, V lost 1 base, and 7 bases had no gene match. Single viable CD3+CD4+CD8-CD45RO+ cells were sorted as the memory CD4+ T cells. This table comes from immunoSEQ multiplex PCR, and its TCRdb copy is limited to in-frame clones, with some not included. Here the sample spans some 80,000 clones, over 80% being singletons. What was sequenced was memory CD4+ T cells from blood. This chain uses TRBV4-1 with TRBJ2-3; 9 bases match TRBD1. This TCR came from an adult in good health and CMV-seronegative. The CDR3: CASSQGTGTGRDTQYF. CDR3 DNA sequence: TGCGCCAGCAGCCAAGGAACTGGGACAGGGAGAGATACGCAGTATTTT.